This T cell receptor beta chain came from a study of T cell responses to AZD1222 COVID-19 vaccine (dated by TCRdb to about 2021). For the study in its entirety: AZD1222 recipients given second doses at about 4 weeks or at about 12 weeks were pooled, since spike-specific TCR depth and breadth were not found to differ between the two schedules. TCR sequencing covered 233 trial participants: approximately 200 given two doses of AZD1222 and approximately 25 given two doses of MenACWY control vaccine. Trial participants were enrolled by age into subgroups of 18-55, 56-69 and 70-plus years, and approximately 150, 30 and 60 TCR-sequenced participants, respectively, were included in these subgroups.

The CDR3 regions of human TCRbeta chains were analyzed by immunosequencing. In the original analysis: TCRs in the repertoires were compared against a reference library of SARS-CoV-2-specific TCRs that had been generated with the MIRA antigen-specificity platform. Breadth was defined as the fraction of unique TCRs that were SARS-CoV-2-associated, and depth was defined as the fraction of total T cells that were SARS-CoV-2-associated. Using the MIRA data, each spike-specific TCR was assigned both to the spike region to which the TCR was reactive and to a CD4 or CD8 class. Log10-transformed breadth and depth values were compared by one-way ANOVA with Sidak's multiple comparisons tests. Entries here come from immuneACCESS through TCRdb and include only in-frame sequences with V and J called. Some clones fail to appear in such tables; in the studies checked, an unresolved V gene covers under half of the shortfall, and the cause of the remainder is unknown. Clonal size and the V and J genes are those of that table, whereas D and trimming came from the DNA. This sample holds 100,000 to 120,000 clones; 85% to 95% were observed only once. Approximately 8% of the sample rests with the top ten.

Worth noting for this clone: What antigen it recognizes has not been identified. No base quality values were provided; no much bigger clone lies one nucleotide off.

What the work shows at the level of the full study, not this receptor alone: The whole spike protein was spanned by vaccine-associated CD4 TCRs, and dominant responses were seen in regions 160-218 and 743-854. The 56-69-year group was small, and its depth increase did not reach significance, likely because of low power. Epitopes outside the regions mutated in the B.1.351 and B.1.1.7 variants were reportedly recognized by nearly half of the unique spike-specific TCRs. Conclusions about previously exposed vaccinees were limited because only six AZD1222 recipients were SARS-CoV-2 seropositive at baseline. Because no day 14 peak-response samples were available, the repertoires could be characterized only after the peak T cell response. Spike-specific TCR breadth and depth rose significantly after two AZD1222 doses compared with day 0 and with MenACWY recipients. Most participants were white British and females outnumbered males, and the authors suggested that clonal diversity may have been underestimated.

Explained via the paper, the time point label denotes: baseline before first vaccination. Samples from vaccinated people were obtained from the UK trials COV001 and COV002, which included a single-blind randomized controlled phase 2/3 trial of AZD1222 (ChAdOx1 nCoV-19) in healthy adults. Trial participant PBMC samples were collected at day 0 and day 28 after the second dose for TCRbeta chain sequencing. The source of this sequence is an adult in good health. The specimen comprised peripheral blood, sampled on day 0 of AZD1222 vaccination.

The nucleotides read TGTGCCAGTAGTCCCTGGACCGGAAACACCATATATTTT. The encoded protein is CASSPWTGNTIYF. The sequence joins TRBV19 to TRBJ1-3; the D segment cannot be called with confidence. From a lookup of the germline V gene (reference sequence), CDR1 and CDR2 are LNHDA and SQIVND. From cysteine to phenylalanine, the CDR3 is 13 amino acids long. Here the CDR3 DNA is all that survives: 39 bases in frame from base 1. V gives up 5 bases and J gives up 4 bases, and the segment between their germline ends measures 9 bases.